Detailed here is one T cell receptor (beta chain). Its antigen is still unknown. This record belongs to a study of beta chain features in type 1 diabetes. The entirety of the isolated RNA underwent reverse transcription, so expressed TCRB transcripts were sequenced. Some clones are missing from TCRdb's copy, which holds only in-frame ones; the method was immunoSEQ multiplex PCR. The table shows around 240,000 clones, with 7.5% to 10% occurring only once. General study results and limits: A potential influence of HLA type upon TCRB rearrangement remained unresolved herein.

V was trimmed by 3 bases and J by 5 bases, leaving 4 bases between them. This CDR3 is built from 11 residues. CDR1 and CDR2 (germline): GTSNPN, SVGIG (reference sequence). The receptor's source is a woman aged 18-29 years in good health. The J gene is TRBJ1-4, the V gene TRBV30; D remains ambiguous. Sequencing was performed on naive CD4+ T cells from blood. The CDR3 is CAWSLNEKLFF. CDR3 DNA: TGTGCCTGGAGCTTAAATGAAAAACTGTTTTTT.